This TCR beta chain was sequenced in a study of early T cells in non-severe SARS-CoV-2 infection. MiXCR, run by TCRdb on the 5' RACE reads, gives a single entry per CDR3 protein. The profile shows some 26,000 distinct CDR3 sequences, roughly 4.2% of them singletons. This clonotype has at least ten counts. The CDR3 length is 11 residues. Germline CDR1 reads DFQATT; CDR2 reads SNEGSKA (reference sequence). The sequenced sample consisted of whole blood. The rearrangement links TRBV20-1 to TRBJ2-1; unclear D gene. The sequence derives from an adult who was a healthcare worker with PCR-confirmed SARS-CoV-2 infection or an uninfected control (not recorded which). CDR3 region: CSFSSYNEQFF. The DNA for the CDR3 is TGCAGCTTTAGCTCCTACAATGAGCAGTTCTTC.